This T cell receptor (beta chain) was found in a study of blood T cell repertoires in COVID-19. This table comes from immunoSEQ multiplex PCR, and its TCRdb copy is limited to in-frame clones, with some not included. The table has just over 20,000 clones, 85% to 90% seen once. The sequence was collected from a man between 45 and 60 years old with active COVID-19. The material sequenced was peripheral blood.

The DNA for the CDR3 is TGTGCCACCAGCCGAGGCAGCGGTCTCCAAGAGACCCAGTACTTC. Its protein product is CATSRGSGLQETQYF. This chain joins TRBV15 and TRBJ2-5; tentatively, D is TRBD2 (5 bases). This CDR3 region has 15 residues. The germline V and J ends were trimmed by 5 bases and 1 base, with 14 bases remaining between them. Per germline, CDR1 LNHNV and CDR2 YYDKDF (reference sequence).